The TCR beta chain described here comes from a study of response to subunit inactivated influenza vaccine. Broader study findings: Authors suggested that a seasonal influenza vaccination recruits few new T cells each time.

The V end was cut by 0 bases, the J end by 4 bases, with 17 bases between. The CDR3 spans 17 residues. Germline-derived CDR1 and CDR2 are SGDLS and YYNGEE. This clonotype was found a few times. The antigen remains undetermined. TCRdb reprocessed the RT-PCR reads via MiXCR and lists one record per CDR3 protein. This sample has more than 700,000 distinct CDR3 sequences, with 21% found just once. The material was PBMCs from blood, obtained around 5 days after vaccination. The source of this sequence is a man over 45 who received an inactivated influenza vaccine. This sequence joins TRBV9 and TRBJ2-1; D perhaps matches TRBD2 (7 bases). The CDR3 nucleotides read TGTGCCAGCAGCGTAGGGGGGAGGGGGGCCGGGTACAATGAGCAGTTCTTC. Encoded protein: CASSVGGRGAGYNEQFF.